Listed here are 27 T cell receptor beta chains from one sample, sequenced in a study of chemoradiotherapy in HPV16-positive cancers. Profiled with immunoSEQ multiplex PCR; TCRdb holds only in-frame clones, not every one. The sample carries roughly 3,900 clones, around 90% recorded once. The material sequenced was tumor tissue, taken from a patient who underwent chemoradiotherapy. Source of these receptors: a human donor with HPV-associated anogenital cancer.

The rearrangement joins TRBV4-2 to TRBJ2-1; 7 bases agree with TRBD2. Trimming took 0 bases from V and 9 from J; bases not matched to a gene: 14. The CDR3 covers 17 residues. Germline loops: CDR1 LGHNA, CDR2 YNFKEQ. The CDR3 DNA is TGTGCCAGCAGCCAAGATACTGGAGCGGGGCTCCGCGGTGAGCAGTTCTTC. It codes for CASSQDTGAGLRGEQFF.

This chain links TRBV12-5 with TRBJ2-5; 11 bases match TRBD2. V dropped 5 bases and J dropped 5; count of bases not matched to a gene: 7. In germline, CDR1 is LGHNT, CDR2 FRNRAP. The CDR3 loop spans 15 amino acids. The DNA of the CDR3 is TGTGCTAGTGGTCAAGGACTAGCGGGTTGGGAGACCCAGTACTTC. Its protein is CASGQGLAGWETQYF.

The chain joins TRBV28 to TRBJ1-1; a weak D match, TRBD1 (6 bases). The V gene's germline CDR1 is MDHEN and CDR2 SYDVKM. The CDR3 covers 14 residues. The V and J ends lost 3 bases and 0 bases respectively, with 8 bases between them. CDR3 in DNA: TGTGCCAGCAGTTTTCAGGGGCTGAACACTGAAGCTTTCTTT. Its translation is CASSFQGLNTEAFF.

This chain uses TRBV25-1 with TRBJ1-6; D unclear. The V end was cut by 1 base, the J end by 7 bases, with 8 bases between. The V gene's germline CDR1 is MGHDK and CDR2 SYGVNS. The CDR3 sequence is 14 residues long. CDR3 in DNA: TGTGCCAGCAGTGAATTTCTACCGAATTCACCCCTCCACTTT. Protein product: CASSEFLPNSPLHF.

This sequence joins TRBV6-6 and TRBJ1-5, with D perhaps matching TRBD1 (6 bases). Germline-derived CDR1 and CDR2 are MNHNY and SVGAGI (reference sequence). The CDR3 totals 13 residues. V lost 6 bases and J 9 bases, leaving 15 bases between the germline ends. CDR3 sequence (DNA): TGTGCCAGCAGCATGGACAGACGTTCGCCCCAGCATTTT. This sequence encodes CASSMDRRSPQHF.

The V call is TRBV6-5, the J call TRBJ2-3; D not certain. The V gene's germline CDR1 is MNHEY and CDR2 SVGAGI. The length of the CDR3 is 15 residues. Trimming took 8 bases from V and 0 from J, leaving 15 bases between them. In DNA, the CDR3 is TGTGCCAGCGCTCCCGGGCTACCTAGCACAGATACGCAGTATTTT. Translated: CASAPGLPSTDTQYF.

CDR3 bases: TGTGCCAGCAGCCTTACTAGCACCCCACGGGGGGGCGAGCAGTACTTC. It encodes CASSLTSTPRGGEQYF. The V call is TRBV9, the J call TRBJ2-7; TRBD2 agrees at 8 bases. Unmatched junction bases numbered 15, after V lost 4 bases and J lost 6 bases. Germline V CDR1 and CDR2: SGDLS, YYNGEE. The CDR3 sequence is 16 residues long.

This clone was counted between two and nine times. The rearrangement uses TRBV29-1 and TRBJ2-7, with 10 bases lining up with TRBD1. Trimming removed 5 bases from V and 4 bases from J; junction bases left unmatched: 5. Germline CDR1 and CDR2: SQVTM and ANQGSEA. The CDR3 is 13 residues long. The CDR3 is CSVMTGGSYEQYF. The CDR3 DNA sequence: TGCAGCGTTATGACAGGGGGCAGTTACGAGCAGTACTTC.

This clone showed up just once. The chain carries TRBV6-5 and TRBJ1-2; TRBD1 might be the D (6 bases). Trimming stripped 11 bases from V and 2 bases from J, with 18 bases between. This CDR3 region has 14 residues. In germline, CDR1 is MNHEY, CDR2 SVGAGI. The CDR3 region is CAVTGSRKNYGYTF. In nucleotides, the CDR3 is TGTGCCGTCACAGGGAGCAGAAAGAACTATGGCTACACCTTC.

This clone was seen a single time. The chain uses TRBV6-1 and TRBJ2-3; D perhaps matches TRBD2 (6 bases). Trimming removed 7 bases at V and 3 bases at J, with 14 bases between. The CDR3 runs 14 residues. Germline V lookup: CDR1 MNHNS, CDR2 SASEGT. CDR3 sequence: CASTVRGRTDTQYF. In DNA form, the CDR3 reads TGTGCCAGCACTGTGAGAGGGAGGACAGATACGCAGTATTTT.

The CDR3 loop is CASSVAGLAGGTDTQYF. The CDR3 bases are TGTGCCAGCAGCGTAGCGGGGCTAGCGGGGGGGACAGATACGCAGTATTTT. J is TRBJ2-3 and V is TRBV9; 12 nucleotides line up with TRBD2. J gave up 3 bases and V 0 bases, and 5 bases lay outside the gene matches. This CDR3 contains 17 residues. The germline V gene encodes CDR1 SGDLS and CDR2 YYNGEE.

This clone was recorded only once. V gene TRBV6-4 combines with J gene TRBJ2-3; TRBD2 is a possible D gene (6 bases). This CDR3 has 15 residues. Trimming left V 3 bases short and J 0 bases short, with 10 bases between. Looked up from germline, CDR1 is MRHNA and CDR2 is SNTAGT. CDR3 bases: TGTGCCAGCAGTGAAGGTGGGACTAGCACAGATACGCAGTATTTT. Amino acid sequence: CASSEGGTSTDTQYF.

The CDR3 nucleotides read TGTGCCAGCAGTGAGTTTAGCGGGGGACTCGAGACCCAGTACTTC. Translation: CASSEFSGGLETQYF. The chain carries TRBV2 and TRBJ2-5; 9 bases match TRBD2. V shed 3 bases, J shed 5 bases, and the junction held 7 bases outside the gene matches. This CDR3 spans 15 amino acids. Germline-derived CDR1 and CDR2 are SNHLY and FYNNEI.

The genes are TRBV7-3 and TRBJ2-5, with D possibly called TRBD1 or TRBD2 (7 bases each). The CDR3 is 17 residues long. Germline CDR1 is SGHTA and CDR2 is FQGTGA. V gave up 5 bases and J gave up 5 bases, with 24 bases separating them. This CDR3 reads CASSPGGDRRLSETQYF. CDR3 coding DNA: TGTGCCAGCAGCCCAGGGGGGGACAGAAGACTTTCCGAGACCCAGTACTTC.

The chain combines TRBV6-1 with TRBJ1-2; D is unresolved. CDR1 and CDR2 from the germline V gene are MNHNS and SASEGT. The CDR3 is made up of 13 amino acids. V lost 4 bases and J 1 base, leaving 7 bases between the germline ends. The DNA of the CDR3 is TGTGCCAGCAGTGCGGAATTTAACTATGGCTACACCTTC. It translates to CASSAEFNYGYTF.

The chain joins TRBV7-6 to TRBJ2-7, with 7 bases identical to TRBD1. CDR1 and CDR2 (germline): SGHVS, FNYEAQ. The CDR3 has 15 amino acids. After removal of 5 bases from V and 1 base from J, the junction contained 8 bases not matched to a gene. CDR3 DNA sequence: TGTGCCAGCAGCCAGACAGGGCTTAGGTCCTACGAGCAGTACTTC. It specifies CASSQTGLRSYEQYF.

The V and J genes are TRBV5-1 and TRBJ2-2, with TRBD1 matching 9 bases. Looked up from germline, CDR1 is SGHRS and CDR2 is YFSETQ. The CDR3 is 17 amino acids. With 1 base clipped from V and 1 base from J, the junction kept 5 bases outside the gene matches. Here the CDR3 reads CASSLTPGQGNTGELFF. CDR3 sequence (DNA): TGCGCCAGCAGCTTGACGCCGGGACAGGGGAACACCGGGGAGCTGTTTTTT.

This sequence joins TRBV4-3 and TRBJ1-2, with a weak D call TRBD1 (5 bases). This CDR3 is built from 15 residues. V gave up 0 bases and J gave up 8 bases, with 16 bases separating them. Germline CDR1 reads LGHNA; CDR2 reads YSLEER. The CDR3 here is CASSQDLLSRGGYTF. The DNA for the CDR3 is TGCGCCAGCAGCCAAGATCTTTTATCGAGGGGCGGCTACACCTTC.

This chain links TRBV11-3 with TRBJ2-7, with 12 bases aligning to TRBD2. J was trimmed by 7 bases and V by 0 bases; bases with no gene match: 1. This CDR3 is 14 amino acids long. The germline V gene has CDR1 SGHNT and CDR2 YENEEA. The CDR3 sequence: CASSLELAGGEQYF. The CDR3 DNA reads TGTGCCAGCAGCTTAGAGCTAGCGGGGGGGGAGCAGTACTTC.

This clone was counted a single time. In DNA, the CDR3 is TGCGCCAGCAGCTTGGGATACGGACTAGGGGGCACAGATACGCAGTATTTT. Amino acids: CASSLGYGLGGTDTQYF. This chain links TRBV5-1 with TRBJ2-3, with 7 bases aligning to TRBD2. CDR3 length equals 17 residues. V lost 0 bases and J lost 1; bases outside the gene matches: 8. Germline CDR1 is SGHRS and CDR2 is YFSETQ.

This clone has just one count. The chain recombines TRBV30 with TRBJ2-7, with D tentatively TRBD2 (5 bases). The germline V gene encodes CDR1 GTSNPN and CDR2 SVGIG (reference sequence). The germline V and J ends were trimmed by 5 bases and 3 bases, with 8 bases remaining between them. This CDR3 has 11 amino acids. The CDR3 loop reads CAWGGGYEQYF. CDR3 in DNA: TGTGCCTGGGGCGGAGGCTACGAGCAGTACTTC.

The chain joins TRBV9 to TRBJ1-4; no definite D call. This CDR3 is 15 amino acids long. Germline CDR1 is SGDLS and CDR2 is YYNGEE. V was trimmed by 4 bases and J by 6 bases, leaving 16 bases between them. The CDR3 spells CASSPRGQRDEKLFF. In nucleotides, the CDR3 is TGTGCCAGCAGCCCTAGAGGTCAACGGGATGAAAAACTGTTTTTT.

The chain uses TRBV15 and TRBJ1-2; possibly TRBD1 for D (5 bases). In germline, CDR1 is LNHNV, CDR2 YYDKDF (reference sequence). This CDR3 spans 14 amino acids. V was pared by 3 bases and J by 2 bases, with 10 bases between. The CDR3 spells CATSRDIQNYGYTF. As DNA, the CDR3 is TGTGCCACCAGCAGGGACATTCAAAACTATGGCTACACCTTC.

This clone has more than one count but fewer than ten. The rearrangement links TRBV19 to TRBJ1-2; D is perhaps TRBD1 (6 bases). This CDR3 spans 15 amino acids. Germline-derived CDR1 and CDR2 are LNHDA and SQIVND (reference sequence). V was pared by 7 bases and J by 6 bases, with 21 bases between. This CDR3 is CASTDWGHVLDGYTF. The CDR3 bases are TGTGCCAGTACCGACTGGGGACACGTCCTGGATGGCTACACCTTC.

The J gene is TRBJ1-4, the V gene TRBV6-5, with D unclear. CDR1 is MNHEY and CDR2 is SVGAGI in the germline V gene. Trimming stripped 5 bases from V and 7 bases from J, with 14 bases between. This CDR3 contains 14 residues. DNA for the CDR3: TGTGCCAGCAGTCCCGGCAGAGCTAGTGAAAAACTGTTTTTT. This translates into CASSPGRASEKLFF.

This clone was seen a single time. This chain joins TRBV15 and TRBJ2-7, with 10 bases matching TRBD1. J gave up 4 bases and V 4 bases, and 7 bases lay outside the gene matches. CDR3 length: 15 residues. The germline V gene has CDR1 LNHNV and CDR2 YYDKDF (reference sequence). The CDR3 DNA reads TGTGCCACCAGCAAAGCCGGGACAGGGGCGTACGAGCAGTACTTC. It yields the protein CATSKAGTGAYEQYF. The variable domain in full, with the rest retrieved from reference TRBV15 and TRBJ2-7, is DAMVIQNPRYQVTQFGKPVTLSCSQTLNHNVMYWYQQKSSQAPKLLFHYYDKDFNNEADTPDNFQSRRPNTSFCFLDIRSPGLGDTAMYLCATSKAGTGAYEQYFGPGTRLTVT.

This clone was recorded once. The genes are TRBV7-9 and TRBJ1-3; no reliable D call. Trimming removed 2 bases from V and 2 bases from J, with 13 bases in between. CDR3 length equals 16 residues. Germline V gene lookup returns CDR1 SEHNR and CDR2 FQNEAQ (reference sequence). The CDR3 sequence: CASSLFGEIAGNTIYF. In nucleotides, the CDR3 is TGTGCCAGCAGCTTATTCGGGGAGATCGCTGGAAACACCATATATTTT.